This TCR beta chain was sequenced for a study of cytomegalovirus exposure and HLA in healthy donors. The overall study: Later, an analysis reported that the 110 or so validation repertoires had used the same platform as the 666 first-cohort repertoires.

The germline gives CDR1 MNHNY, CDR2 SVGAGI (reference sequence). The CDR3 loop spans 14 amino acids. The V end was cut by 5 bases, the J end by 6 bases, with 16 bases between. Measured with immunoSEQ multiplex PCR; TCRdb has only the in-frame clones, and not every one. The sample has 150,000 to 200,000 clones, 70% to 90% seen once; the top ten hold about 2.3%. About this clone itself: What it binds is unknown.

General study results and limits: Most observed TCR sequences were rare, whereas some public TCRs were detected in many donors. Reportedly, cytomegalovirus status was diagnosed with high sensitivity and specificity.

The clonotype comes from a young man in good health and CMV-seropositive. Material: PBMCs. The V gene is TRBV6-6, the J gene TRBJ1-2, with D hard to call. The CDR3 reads CASSDSGLSHGYTF. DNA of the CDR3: TGTGCCAGCAGTGATTCGGGGTTGTCACATGGCTACACCTTC.